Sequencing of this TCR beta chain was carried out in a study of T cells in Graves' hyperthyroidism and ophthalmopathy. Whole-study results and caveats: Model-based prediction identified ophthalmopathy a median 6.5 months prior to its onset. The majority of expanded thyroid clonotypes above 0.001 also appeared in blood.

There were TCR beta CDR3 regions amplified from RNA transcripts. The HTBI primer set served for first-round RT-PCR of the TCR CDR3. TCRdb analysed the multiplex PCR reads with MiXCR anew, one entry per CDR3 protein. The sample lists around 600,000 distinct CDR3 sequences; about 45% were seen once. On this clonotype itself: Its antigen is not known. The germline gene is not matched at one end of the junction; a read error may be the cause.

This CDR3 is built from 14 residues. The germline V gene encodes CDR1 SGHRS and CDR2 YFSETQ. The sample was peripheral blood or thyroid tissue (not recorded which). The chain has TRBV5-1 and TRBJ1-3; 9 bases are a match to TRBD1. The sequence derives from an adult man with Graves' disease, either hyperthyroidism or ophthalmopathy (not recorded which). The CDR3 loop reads CASSPNRGLNTIYF. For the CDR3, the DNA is TGTGCCAGCAGCCCGAACAGGGGGCTCAACACCATATATTTT.